The subject of this entry is one T cell receptor (beta chain). Its antigen remains unknown. The protocol was immunoSEQ multiplex PCR, while the TCRdb copy is restricted to in-frame clones and leaves out a portion. The sample includes about 68,000 clones, roughly 80% seen only once; the top ten take approximately 12%. Germline CDR1 and CDR2: SNHLY and FYNNEI. The CDR3 covers 15 residues. V gave up 5 bases and J gave up 8 bases; unmatched junction bases: 11. This entry is derived from a study of vaccination effects on CD4 cells after COVID-19. Study in general: Of the BNT162b2 and mRNA-1273 vaccines, participants received two doses of one or the other. Whole-study findings and limits: Few convalescent patients, and no early post-infection timepoints, were available to the study.

Before sequencing took place, the ViraFEST assay used viral peptide pools to expand antigen-specific CD4+ T cells. Isolating CD4+ T cells followed approximately 9 days of culture. Negative nucleocapsid antibody tests before and after vaccination confirmed no previous SARS-CoV-2 infection. After under 2.5 million PBMC were placed in each well, they were cultured with approximately 9.1 IU/ml IL-2 and approximately 9.6 ug/ml peptides. Half-medium exchanges with IL-2 medium took place on days 3 and 7. Source: CD4+ T cells from PBMCs cultured with SARS-CoV-2 spike peptides, taken before COVID-19 vaccination. This chain joins TRBV2 and TRBJ1-1; 10 bases match TRBD1. The sequence was obtained from a human donor who received a COVID-19 vaccine. Here the CDR3 DNA reads TGTGCCAGCAGTTACCAAATGACAGGGGGCAAGGAAGCTTTCTTT. It translates to CASSYQMTGGKEAFF.